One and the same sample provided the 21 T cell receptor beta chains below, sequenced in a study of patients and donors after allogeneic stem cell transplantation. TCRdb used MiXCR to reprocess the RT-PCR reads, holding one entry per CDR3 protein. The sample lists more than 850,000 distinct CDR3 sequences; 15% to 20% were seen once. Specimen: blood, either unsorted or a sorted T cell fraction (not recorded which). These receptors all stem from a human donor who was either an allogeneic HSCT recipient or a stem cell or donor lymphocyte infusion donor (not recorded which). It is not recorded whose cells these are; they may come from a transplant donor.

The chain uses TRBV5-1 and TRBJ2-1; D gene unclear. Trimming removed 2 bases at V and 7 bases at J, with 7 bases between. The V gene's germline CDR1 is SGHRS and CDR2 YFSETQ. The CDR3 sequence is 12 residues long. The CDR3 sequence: CASSLPMNEQFF. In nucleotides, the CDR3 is TGCGCCAGCAGCTTACCGATGAATGAGCAGTTCTTC.

CDR3 sequence reads: CATSGQGARDNEQFF. The CDR3, as DNA: TGTGCCACCAGTGGCCAGGGGGCTCGCGACAATGAGCAGTTCTTC. The chain employs TRBV24-1 and TRBJ2-1; TRBD1 aligns across 8 bases. The CDR3 has 15 residues. V trimming: 5 bases; J trimming: 5 bases; junction bases outside the gene matches: 7. The V gene's germline CDR1 is KGHDR and CDR2 SFDVKD.

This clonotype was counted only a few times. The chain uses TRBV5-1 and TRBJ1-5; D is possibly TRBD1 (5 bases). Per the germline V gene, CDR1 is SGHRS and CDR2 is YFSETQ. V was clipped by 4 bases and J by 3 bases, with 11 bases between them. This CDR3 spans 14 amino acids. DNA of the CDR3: TGCGCCAGCAGCCAGGGACCGCTCAATCAGCCCCAGCATTTT. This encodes CASSQGPLNQPQHF.

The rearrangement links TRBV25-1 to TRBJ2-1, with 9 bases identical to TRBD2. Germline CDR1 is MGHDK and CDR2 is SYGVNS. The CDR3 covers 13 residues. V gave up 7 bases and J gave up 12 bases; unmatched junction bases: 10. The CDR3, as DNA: TGTGCCAGCAATCCGCGGGGGGGACAAAGGCAGTTCTTC. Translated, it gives CASNPRGGQRQFF.

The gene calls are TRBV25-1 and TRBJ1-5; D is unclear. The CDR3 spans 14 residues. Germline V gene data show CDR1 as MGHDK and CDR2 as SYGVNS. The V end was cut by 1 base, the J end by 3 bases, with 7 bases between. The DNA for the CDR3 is TGTGCCAGCAGTGAATGGGCCGACAATCAGCCCCAGCATTTT. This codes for CASSEWADNQPQHF.

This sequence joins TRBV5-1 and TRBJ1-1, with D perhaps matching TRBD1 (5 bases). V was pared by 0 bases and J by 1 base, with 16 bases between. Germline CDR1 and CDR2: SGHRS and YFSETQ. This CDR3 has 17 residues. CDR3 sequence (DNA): TGCGCCAGCAGCTTGGTAAGTGGGACCGCAGGGAACACTGAAGCTTTCTTT. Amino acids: CASSLVSGTAGNTEAFF.

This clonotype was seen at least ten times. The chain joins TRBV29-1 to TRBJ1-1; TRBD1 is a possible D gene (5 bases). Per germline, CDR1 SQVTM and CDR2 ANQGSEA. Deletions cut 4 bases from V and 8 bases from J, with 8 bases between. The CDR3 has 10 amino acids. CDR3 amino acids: CSVAEGEAFF. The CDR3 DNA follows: TGCAGCGTTGCGGAGGGGGAAGCTTTCTTT.

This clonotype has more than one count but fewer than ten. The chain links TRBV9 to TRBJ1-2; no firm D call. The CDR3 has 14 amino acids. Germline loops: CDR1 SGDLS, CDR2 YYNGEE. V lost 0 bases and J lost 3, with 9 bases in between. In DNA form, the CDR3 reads TGTGCCAGCAGCGTAGCGGAGGTGGACTATGGCTACACCTTC. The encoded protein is CASSVAEVDYGYTF.

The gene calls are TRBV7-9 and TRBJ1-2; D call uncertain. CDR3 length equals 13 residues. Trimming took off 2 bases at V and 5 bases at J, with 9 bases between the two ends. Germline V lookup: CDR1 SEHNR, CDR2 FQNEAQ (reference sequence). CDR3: CASSLPDLYGYTF. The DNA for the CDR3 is TGTGCCAGCAGCTTACCGGACCTATATGGCTACACCTTC.

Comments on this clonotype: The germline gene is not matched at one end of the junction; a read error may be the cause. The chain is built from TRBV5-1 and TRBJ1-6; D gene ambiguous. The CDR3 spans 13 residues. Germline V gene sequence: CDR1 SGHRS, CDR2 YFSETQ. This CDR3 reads CTSSLEINSPLHF. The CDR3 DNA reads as TGCACCAGCAGCTTGGAAATTAATTCACCCCTCCACTTT.

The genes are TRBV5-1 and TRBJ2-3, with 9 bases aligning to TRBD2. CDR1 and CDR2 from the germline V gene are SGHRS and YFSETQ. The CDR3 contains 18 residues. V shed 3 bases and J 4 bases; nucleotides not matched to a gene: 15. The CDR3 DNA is TGCGCCAGCAGCTATCCGGGACTAGCAAACCTGGCGGCAGATACGCAGTATTTT. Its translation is CASSYPGLANLAADTQYF. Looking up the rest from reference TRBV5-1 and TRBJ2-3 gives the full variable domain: KAGVTQTPRYLIKTRGQQVTLSCSPISGHRSVSWYQQTPGQGLQFLFEYFSETQRNKGNFPGRFSGRQFSNSRSEMNVSTLELGDSALYLCASSYPGLANLAADTQYFGPGTRLTVL.

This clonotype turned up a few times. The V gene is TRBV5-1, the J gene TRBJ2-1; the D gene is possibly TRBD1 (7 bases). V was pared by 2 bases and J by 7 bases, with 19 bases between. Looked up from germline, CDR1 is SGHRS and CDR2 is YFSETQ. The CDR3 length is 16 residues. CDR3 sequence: CASSFHRDSGGNEQFF. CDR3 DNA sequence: TGCGCCAGCAGCTTCCACCGGGACAGTGGGGGGAATGAGCAGTTCTTC.

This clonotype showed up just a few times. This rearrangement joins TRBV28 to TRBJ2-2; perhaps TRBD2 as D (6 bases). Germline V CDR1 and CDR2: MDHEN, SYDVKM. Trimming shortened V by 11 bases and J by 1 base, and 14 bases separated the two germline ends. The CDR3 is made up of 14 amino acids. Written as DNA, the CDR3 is TGTGCCGGCCAGGAGGGAGGGAACACCGGGGAGCTGTTTTTT. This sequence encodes CAGQEGGNTGELFF.

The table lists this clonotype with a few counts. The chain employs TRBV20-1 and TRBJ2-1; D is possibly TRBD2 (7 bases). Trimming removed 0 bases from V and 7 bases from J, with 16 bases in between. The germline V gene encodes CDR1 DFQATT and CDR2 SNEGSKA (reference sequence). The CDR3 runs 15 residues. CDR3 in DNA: TGCAGTGCTAGAGATGGGGCGGGGGCGAGGAATGAGCAGTTCTTC. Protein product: CSARDGAGARNEQFF.

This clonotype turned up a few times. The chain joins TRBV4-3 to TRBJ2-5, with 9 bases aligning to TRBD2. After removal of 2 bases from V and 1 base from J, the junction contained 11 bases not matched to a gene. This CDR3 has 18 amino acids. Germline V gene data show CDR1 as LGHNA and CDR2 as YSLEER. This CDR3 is CASSQPVSGSRFQETQYF. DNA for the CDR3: TGCGCCAGCAGCCAACCCGTTAGCGGGAGCCGCTTCCAAGAGACCCAGTACTTC.

CDR3: CASSLPIGLAGELFF. The DNA for the CDR3 is TGTGCCAGCAGCCTCCCTATTGGGTTGGCCGGGGAGCTGTTTTTT. The rearrangement links TRBV3-1 to TRBJ2-2; no definite D call. V dropped 4 bases and J dropped 6 bases, with 15 bases sitting between them. The germline V gene encodes CDR1 LGHDT and CDR2 YNNKEL (reference sequence). The CDR3 extends over 15 amino acids.

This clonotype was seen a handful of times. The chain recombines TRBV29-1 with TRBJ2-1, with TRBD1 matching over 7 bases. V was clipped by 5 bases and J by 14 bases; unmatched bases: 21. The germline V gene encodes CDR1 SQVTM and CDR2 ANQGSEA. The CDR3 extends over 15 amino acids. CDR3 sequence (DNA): TGCAGCGTTATTGAGCGACAGGGAGTGGGCTTTGGCGAGTTCTTC. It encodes CSVIERQGVGFGEFF.

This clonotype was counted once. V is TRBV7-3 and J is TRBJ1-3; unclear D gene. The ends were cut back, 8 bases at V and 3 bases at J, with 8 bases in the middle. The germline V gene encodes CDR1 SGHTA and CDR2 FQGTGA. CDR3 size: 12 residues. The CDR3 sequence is CASHSGGNTIYF. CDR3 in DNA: TGTGCCAGCCACTCGGGTGGAAACACCATATATTTT.

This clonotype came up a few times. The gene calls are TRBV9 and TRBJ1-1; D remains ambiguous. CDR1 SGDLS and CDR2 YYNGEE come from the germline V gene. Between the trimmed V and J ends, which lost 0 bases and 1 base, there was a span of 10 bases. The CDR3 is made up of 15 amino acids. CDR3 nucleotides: TGTGCCAGCAGCGTAGATGGTGGAACGAACACTGAAGCTTTCTTT. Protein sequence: CASSVDGGTNTEAFF.

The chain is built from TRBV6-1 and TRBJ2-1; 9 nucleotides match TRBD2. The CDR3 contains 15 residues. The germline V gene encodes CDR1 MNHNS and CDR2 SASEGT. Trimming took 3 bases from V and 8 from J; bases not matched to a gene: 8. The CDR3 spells CASSDMRGGKDEQFF. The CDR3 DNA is TGTGCCAGCAGTGATATGCGGGGGGGTAAGGATGAGCAGTTCTTC.

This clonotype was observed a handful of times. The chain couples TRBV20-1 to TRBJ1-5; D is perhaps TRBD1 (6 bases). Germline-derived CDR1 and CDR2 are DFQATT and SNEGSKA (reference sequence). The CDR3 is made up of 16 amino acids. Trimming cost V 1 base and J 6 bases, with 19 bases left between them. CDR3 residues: CSARVGRGVGSQPQHF. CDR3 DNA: TGCAGTGCTAGAGTGGGCAGGGGTGTCGGGAGTCAGCCCCAGCATTTT.